These T cell receptor beta chains were read from a single sample in a study of cytomegalovirus exposure and HLA in healthy donors. TCRdb keeps only in-frame clones here, not all; method: immunoSEQ multiplex PCR. The data hold around 300,000 clones, with almost 85% observed a single time. The sequenced material came from PBMCs. The receptors originated from a woman aged 40 to 49 in good health and CMV-seropositive. CDR3s include the opening cysteine and the closing phenylalanine or tryptophan. The D gene is left open where the match is weak. The listing skips clone size in some rows; elsewhere it reads once, few, many or a size class.

abundance: .
j_gene: TRBJ2-7
d_gene: TRBD2
v_gene: TRBV19
CDR3nt: TGTGCCAGTAGTCGGGGAGGTAACCGGGGGGGATCCTACGAGCAGTACTTC
CDR3aa: CASSRGGNRGGSYEQYF

abundance: .
j_gene: TRBJ1-1
d_gene: TRBD1
v_gene: TRBV30
CDR3nt: TGTGCCTGGAGTGTAGGGGGCAGCGGGGGCACTGAAGCTTTCTTT
CDR3aa: CAWSVGGSGGTEAFF

abundance: .
j_gene: TRBJ1-5
d_gene: .
v_gene: TRBV4-1
CDR3nt: TGCGCCAGCAGCCAAGACGGGGGTCCCCAGCATTTT
CDR3aa: CASSQDGGPQHF

abundance: .
j_gene: TRBJ1-1
d_gene: .
v_gene: TRBV13
CDR3nt: TGTGCCAGCAGCTTAGATGGAGAGGAAGCTTTCTTT
CDR3aa: CASSLDGEEAFF

abundance: .
j_gene: TRBJ2-7
d_gene: .
v_gene: TRBV21-1
CDR3nt: TGTGCCAGCCCCGCGGCCTCCCGGGTTCCCTACGAGCAGTACTTC
CDR3aa: CASPAASRVPYEQYF

abundance: few
j_gene: TRBJ2-2
d_gene: TRBD2
v_gene: TRBV5-1
CDR3nt: TGCGCCAGCAGAGGGGAGGGGACCGGGGAGCTGTTTTTT
CDR3aa: CASRGEGTGELFF

abundance: .
j_gene: TRBJ2-7
d_gene: TRBD1
v_gene: TRBV7-6
CDR3nt: TGTGCCAGCAGCTTAATGGGGCCGGGACAGGGTGGCGAGCAGTACTTC
CDR3aa: CASSLMGPGQGGEQYF

abundance: .
j_gene: TRBJ2-7
d_gene: TRBD2
v_gene: TRBV7-8
CDR3nt: TGTGCCAGCAGCCCGAAGCGGGAGGTGCGCCTTAGCGAGCAGTACTTC
CDR3aa: CASSPKREVRLSEQYF

abundance: .
j_gene: TRBJ1-2
d_gene: .
v_gene: TRBV28
CDR3nt: TGTGCCAGCAGACCGACAGCATATGGCTACACCTTC
CDR3aa: CASRPTAYGYTF

abundance: .
j_gene: TRBJ1-4
d_gene: .
v_gene: TRBV11-1
CDR3nt: TGTGCCAGCAGCTTCGGGACAAGAAATGAAAAACTGTTTTTT
CDR3aa: CASSFGTRNEKLFF

abundance: .
j_gene: TRBJ2-5
d_gene: .
v_gene: TRBV18
CDR3nt: TGTGCCAGCTCACCACGTCAAATCCAAGAGACCCAGTACTTC
CDR3aa: CASSPRQIQETQYF

abundance: .
j_gene: TRBJ2-5
d_gene: .
v_gene: TRBV9
CDR3nt: TGTGCCAGCAGCGTAGGAACAGGGTTGGCAGAGACCCAGTACTTC
CDR3aa: CASSVGTGLAETQYF

abundance: .
j_gene: TRBJ1-2
d_gene: .
v_gene: TRBV19
CDR3nt: TGTGCCAGTAGTATAGGTGGCAGGGCCTATGGCTACACCTTC
CDR3aa: CASSIGGRAYGYTF

abundance: .
j_gene: TRBJ2-1
d_gene: TRBD2
v_gene: TRBV4-2
CDR3nt: TGTGCCAGCCGGCTGGGACTAGCGAGTTACAATGAGCAGTTCTTC
CDR3aa: CASRLGLASYNEQFF

abundance: .
j_gene: TRBJ1-2
d_gene: .
v_gene: TRBV19
CDR3nt: TGTGCCAGTAGTACGACAGGTCTCAACTATGGCTACACCTTC
CDR3aa: CASSTTGLNYGYTF

abundance: .
j_gene: TRBJ2-1
d_gene: .
v_gene: TRBV30
CDR3nt: TGTGCCTGGATGGGTGACTCCCAAAGAAATGAGCAGTTCTTC
CDR3aa: CAWMGDSQRNEQFF

abundance: once
j_gene: TRBJ2-1
d_gene: .
v_gene: TRBV15
CDR3nt: TGTGCCACCAGCAGAGATCGCGAAGCTTCTTTCTACAATGAGCAGTTCTTC
CDR3aa: CATSRDREASFYNEQFF

abundance: .
j_gene: TRBJ2-2
d_gene: TRBD2
v_gene: TRBV7-3
CDR3nt: TGTGCCAGCAGCCGGGGAGGGCCTGTGGGAACCGGGGAGCTGTTTTTT
CDR3aa: CASSRGGPVGTGELFF

abundance: .
j_gene: TRBJ2-7
d_gene: TRBD2
v_gene: TRBV30
CDR3nt: TGTGCCTTCTGGGGGGGAGGATGGCAGTACTTC
CDR3aa: CAFWGGGWQYF

abundance: few
j_gene: TRBJ2-5
d_gene: .
v_gene: TRBV7-3
CDR3nt: TGTGCCAGCAGCTCTTCTCCCGCGGAGACCCAGTACTTC
CDR3aa: CASSSSPAETQYF

abundance: .
j_gene: TRBJ2-3
d_gene: TRBD1
v_gene: TRBV5-1
CDR3nt: TGCGCCAGCAGCACAGGGGCCAGCACAGATACGCAGTATTTT
CDR3aa: CASSTGASTDTQYF

abundance: .
j_gene: TRBJ2-1
d_gene: .
v_gene: TRBV29-1
CDR3nt: TGCAGCGTTGAAGGAGTGCGAGCGGATAATGAGCAGTTCTTC
CDR3aa: CSVEGVRADNEQFF

abundance: .
j_gene: TRBJ2-7
d_gene: TRBD2
v_gene: TRBV10-3
CDR3nt: TGTGCCATCAGGTCGCTCGCTACTTCGGCGGGAGGTGGCGAGCAGTACTTC
CDR3aa: CAIRSLATSAGGGEQYF

abundance: .
j_gene: TRBJ2-3
d_gene: TRBD2
v_gene: TRBV14
CDR3nt: TGTGCCAGCAGCCAAGCTAGCGGGAGGGTCGCAGATACGCAGTATTTT
CDR3aa: CASSQASGRVADTQYF

abundance: .
j_gene: TRBJ1-2
d_gene: .
v_gene: TRBV28
CDR3nt: TGTGCCAGCACCCTGGGGCAGGGGCGAACCTATGGCTACACCTTC
CDR3aa: CASTLGQGRTYGYTF

abundance: .
j_gene: TRBJ2-7
d_gene: .
v_gene: TRBV6-5
CDR3nt: TGTGCCAGCAGGGACAGACACTACGAGCAGTACTTC
CDR3aa: CASRDRHYEQYF

abundance: few
j_gene: TRBJ1-4
d_gene: .
v_gene: TRBV6-1
CDR3nt: TGTGCCAGCAAGGGGGAACCGCCGGGGAAACTGTTTTTT
CDR3aa: CASKGEPPGKLFF

abundance: .
j_gene: TRBJ2-7
d_gene: TRBD2
v_gene: TRBV4-3
CDR3nt: TGCGCCAGCAGCCAAGGGCAAGCGGGAGCCCAAAAGCAGTACTTC
CDR3aa: CASSQGQAGAQKQYF

abundance: .
j_gene: TRBJ1-5
d_gene: TRBD1
v_gene: TRBV10-3
CDR3nt: TGTGCCATCAGTGAACAGGGGGAGAATCAGCCCCAGCATTTT
CDR3aa: CAISEQGENQPQHF

abundance: .
j_gene: TRBJ2-7
d_gene: .
v_gene: TRBV28
CDR3nt: TGTGCCAGCACCGGGACTGACTCCTACGAGCAGTACTTC
CDR3aa: CASTGTDSYEQYF

abundance: .
j_gene: TRBJ2-1
d_gene: TRBD2
v_gene: TRBV7-2
CDR3nt: TGTGCCAGCAGCTTAGTTAGCGGGAGTCTCGATGAGCAGTTCTTC
CDR3aa: CASSLVSGSLDEQFF

abundance: .
j_gene: TRBJ2-3
d_gene: .
v_gene: TRBV29-1
CDR3nt: TGCAGCGTTTCAAGCGGAAGCCCGCTACAGTATTTT
CDR3aa: CSVSSGSPLQYF

abundance: .
j_gene: TRBJ2-6
d_gene: TRBD1
v_gene: TRBV6-5
CDR3nt: TGTGCCAGCAGTTACGCCGACAGGGCTGGGGCCAACGTCCTGACTTTC
CDR3aa: CASSYADRAGANVLTF

abundance: few
j_gene: TRBJ1-1
d_gene: .
v_gene: TRBV29-1
CDR3nt: TGCAGCGGACAACAGGGTCTGAACACTGAAGCTTTCTTT
CDR3aa: CSGQQGLNTEAFF

abundance: .
j_gene: TRBJ2-6
d_gene: .
v_gene: TRBV30
CDR3nt: TGTGCCTGGAGCCGAGGGGGAGTCCCCTCTGGGGCCAACGGCCTGACTTTC
CDR3aa: CAWSRGGVPSGANGLTF

abundance: .
j_gene: TRBJ1-1
d_gene: .
v_gene: TRBV7-2
CDR3nt: TGTGCCAGCAGCCAACAGGGTAACACTGAAGCTTTCTTT
CDR3aa: CASSQQGNTEAFF

abundance: .
j_gene: TRBJ1-4
d_gene: .
v_gene: TRBV6-1
CDR3nt: TGTGCCAGCCGTTCGGGAGAAAAACTGTTTTTT
CDR3aa: CASRSGEKLFF

abundance: .
j_gene: TRBJ2-5
d_gene: TRBD2
v_gene: TRBV7-8
CDR3nt: TGTGCCAGCAGGAGGGAGGGCCTCGTGGGGGAGACCCAGTACTTC
CDR3aa: CASRREGLVGETQYF

abundance: .
j_gene: TRBJ1-2
d_gene: .
v_gene: TRBV13
CDR3nt: TGTGCCAGCAGCTTAGGCCGCGTAGCAGTCTATGGCTACACCTTC
CDR3aa: CASSLGRVAVYGYTF

abundance: .
j_gene: TRBJ2-1
d_gene: .
v_gene: TRBV5-1
CDR3nt: TGCGCCAGCAGCTTGGTTCCAGCGGGCGCCAACAATGAGCAGTTCTTC
CDR3aa: CASSLVPAGANNEQFF

abundance: once
j_gene: TRBJ2-7
d_gene: TRBD2
v_gene: TRBV29-1
CDR3nt: TGCAGCGTTGCGGGTAGCGGGAGTTACGAGCAGTACTTC
CDR3aa: CSVAGSGSYEQYF

abundance: .
j_gene: TRBJ2-3
d_gene: .
v_gene: TRBV19
CDR3nt: TGTGCCAGTAGTATAGGGGGCCGCTCCTACTCAGATACGCAGTATTTT
CDR3aa: CASSIGGRSYSDTQYF

abundance: .
j_gene: TRBJ2-7
d_gene: .
v_gene: TRBV25-1
CDR3nt: TGTGCCAGCCTCCCGTGGGGGGAACGAAACTACGAGCAGTACTTC
CDR3aa: CASLPWGERNYEQYF

abundance: few
j_gene: TRBJ2-3
d_gene: TRBD2
v_gene: TRBV14
CDR3nt: TGTGCCAGCAGCCCGACTAGCGGGAGTTGGGGTTTCACAGATACGCAGTATTTT
CDR3aa: CASSPTSGSWGFTDTQYF

abundance: .
j_gene: TRBJ2-7
d_gene: .
v_gene: TRBV6-5
CDR3nt: TGTGCCAGCAGTTACTCGTGGGGGCCCTACGAGCAGTACTTC
CDR3aa: CASSYSWGPYEQYF

abundance: .
j_gene: TRBJ2-1
d_gene: .
v_gene: TRBV27
CDR3nt: TGTGCCAGCAGTTTAGGGGGGGCGGGGAATGAGCAGTTCTTC
CDR3aa: CASSLGGAGNEQFF

abundance: .
j_gene: TRBJ2-1
d_gene: .
v_gene: TRBV6-1
CDR3nt: TGTGCCAGCAGGGAAACATACAATGAGCAGTTCTTC
CDR3aa: CASRETYNEQFF

abundance: .
j_gene: TRBJ1-1
d_gene: TRBD1
v_gene: TRBV18
CDR3nt: TGTGCCAGCTCAGCGACAGGGGACACTGAAGCTTTCTTT
CDR3aa: CASSATGDTEAFF

abundance: .
j_gene: TRBJ1-6
d_gene: .
v_gene: TRBV6-5
CDR3nt: TGTGCCAGCAGTTACCGAAGACAGGTCCTTAATTCACCCCTCCACTTT
CDR3aa: CASSYRRQVLNSPLHF

abundance: .
j_gene: TRBJ2-2
d_gene: TRBD2
v_gene: TRBV7-8
CDR3nt: TGTGCCAGCAGCTTTCTGTCGGTAGCGGGAGGCGTGAACACCGGGGAGCTGTTTTTT
CDR3aa: CASSFLSVAGGVNTGELFF

abundance: .
j_gene: TRBJ2-3
d_gene: .
v_gene: TRBV19
CDR3nt: TGTGCCAGTAGAGGCAGGGGCACAGATACGCAGTATTTT
CDR3aa: CASRGRGTDTQYF

abundance: .
j_gene: TRBJ2-3
d_gene: .
v_gene: TRBV20-1
CDR3nt: TGCAGTGCTGGCCCAACAGATACGCAGTATTTT
CDR3aa: CSAGPTDTQYF

abundance: .
j_gene: TRBJ2-1
d_gene: .
v_gene: TRBV12-5
CDR3nt: TGTGCTAGTGGTTTGGAACGCGGTGAGCAGTTCTTC
CDR3aa: CASGLERGEQFF

abundance: .
j_gene: TRBJ2-1
d_gene: .
v_gene: TRBV10-3
CDR3nt: TGTGCCGCGTCGGGAGACCACAATGAGCAGTTCTTC
CDR3aa: CAASGDHNEQFF